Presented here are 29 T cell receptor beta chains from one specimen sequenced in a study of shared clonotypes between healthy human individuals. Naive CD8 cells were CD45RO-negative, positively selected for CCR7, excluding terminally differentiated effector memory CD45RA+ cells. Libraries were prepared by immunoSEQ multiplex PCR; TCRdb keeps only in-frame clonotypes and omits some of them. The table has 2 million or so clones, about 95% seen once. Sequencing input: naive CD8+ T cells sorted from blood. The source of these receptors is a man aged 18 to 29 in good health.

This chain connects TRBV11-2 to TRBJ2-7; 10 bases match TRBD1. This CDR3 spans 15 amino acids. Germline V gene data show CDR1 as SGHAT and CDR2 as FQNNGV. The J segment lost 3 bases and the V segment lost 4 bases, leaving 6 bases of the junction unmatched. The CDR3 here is CASSSWGTGDYEQYF. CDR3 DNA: TGTGCCAGCAGCTCCTGGGGGACAGGGGACTACGAGCAGTACTTC.

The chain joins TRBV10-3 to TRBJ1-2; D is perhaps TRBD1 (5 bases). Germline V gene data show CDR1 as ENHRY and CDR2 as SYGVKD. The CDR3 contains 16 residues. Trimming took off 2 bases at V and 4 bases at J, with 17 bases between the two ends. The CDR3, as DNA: TGTGCCATCAGTGAGCTGTCCCGGGACGGCCCCTATGGCTACACCTTC. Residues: CAISELSRDGPYGYTF.

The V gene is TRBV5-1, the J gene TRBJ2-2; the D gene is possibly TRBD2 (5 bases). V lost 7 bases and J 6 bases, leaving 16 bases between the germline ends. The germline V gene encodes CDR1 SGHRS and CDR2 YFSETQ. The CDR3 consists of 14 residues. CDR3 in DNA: TGCGCCAGCTACTTAGAGGGAGCGCCCGGGGAGCTGTTTTTT. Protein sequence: CASYLEGAPGELFF.

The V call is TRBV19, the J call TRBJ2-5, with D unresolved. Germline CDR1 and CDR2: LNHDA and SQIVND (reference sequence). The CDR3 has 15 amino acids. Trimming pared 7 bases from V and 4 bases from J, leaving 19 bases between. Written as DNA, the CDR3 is TGTGCCAGTATGATGAGAGGATCCTCCACAGAGACCCAGTACTTC. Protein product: CASMMRGSSTETQYF.

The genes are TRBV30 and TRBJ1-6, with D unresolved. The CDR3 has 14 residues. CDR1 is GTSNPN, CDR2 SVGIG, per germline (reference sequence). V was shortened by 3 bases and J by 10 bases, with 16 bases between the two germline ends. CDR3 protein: CAWSPLNGLSPLHF. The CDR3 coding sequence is TGTGCCTGGAGCCCATTAAACGGGCTCTCACCCCTCCACTTT.

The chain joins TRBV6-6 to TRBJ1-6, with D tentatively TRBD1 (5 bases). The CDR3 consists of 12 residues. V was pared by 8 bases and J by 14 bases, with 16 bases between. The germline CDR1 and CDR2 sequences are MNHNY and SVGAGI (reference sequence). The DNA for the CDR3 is TGTGCCAGCGGCCACCGAGGGGTAACCCTCCACTTT. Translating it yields CASGHRGVTLHF.

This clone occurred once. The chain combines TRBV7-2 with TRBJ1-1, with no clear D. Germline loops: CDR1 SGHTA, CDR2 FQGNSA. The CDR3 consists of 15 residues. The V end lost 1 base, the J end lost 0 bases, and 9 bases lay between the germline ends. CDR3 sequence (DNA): TGTGCCAGCAGCTTAGAGGTACAGCTGAACACTGAAGCTTTCTTT. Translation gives CASSLEVQLNTEAFF.

The CDR3 DNA follows: TGTGCCTGGGATCCGACAGGGGGCGGGTACGAGCAGTACTTC. Its protein product is CAWDPTGGGYEQYF. The chain employs TRBV30 and TRBJ2-7; TRBD1 matches at 10 bases. The CDR3 is made up of 14 amino acids. Germline V gene lookup returns CDR1 GTSNPN and CDR2 SVGIG (reference sequence). Losses at the gene ends were 5 bases for V and 4 bases for J; bases not matched to a gene: 8.

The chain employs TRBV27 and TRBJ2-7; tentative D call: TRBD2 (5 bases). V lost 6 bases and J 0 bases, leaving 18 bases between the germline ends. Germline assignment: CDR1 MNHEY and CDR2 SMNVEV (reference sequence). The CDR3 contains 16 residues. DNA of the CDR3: TGTGCCAGCAGGATATCAGGACTCCTAATCTCCTACGAGCAGTACTTC. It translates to CASRISGLLISYEQYF.

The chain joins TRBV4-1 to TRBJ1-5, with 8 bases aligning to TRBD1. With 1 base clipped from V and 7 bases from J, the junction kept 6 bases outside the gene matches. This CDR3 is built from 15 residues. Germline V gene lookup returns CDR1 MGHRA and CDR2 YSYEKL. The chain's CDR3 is CASSQGTGLKQPQHF. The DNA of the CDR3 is TGCGCCAGCAGCCAAGGGACAGGGCTGAAACAGCCCCAGCATTTT.

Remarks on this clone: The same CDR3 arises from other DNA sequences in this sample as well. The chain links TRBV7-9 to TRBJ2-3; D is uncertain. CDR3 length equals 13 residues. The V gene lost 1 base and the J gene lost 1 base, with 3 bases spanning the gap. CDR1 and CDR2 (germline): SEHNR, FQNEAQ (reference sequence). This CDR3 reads CASSLGGTDTQYF. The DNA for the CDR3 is TGTGCCAGCAGCTTAGGCGGCACAGATACGCAGTATTTT.

Written as DNA, the CDR3 is TGTGCCAGTAGTATAGGGGGACAGGCTCACAATGAGCAGTTCTTC. Protein: CASSIGGQAHNEQFF. V usage is TRBV19 and J usage is TRBJ2-1; 8 nucleotides agree with TRBD1. V lost 1 base, J lost 5 bases, and 4 bases stayed unmatched. Germline CDR1 LNHDA, CDR2 SQIVND (reference sequence). CDR3 length: 15 residues. The variable domain in full, with the rest retrieved from reference TRBV19 and TRBJ2-1, is DGGITQSPKYLFRKEGQNVTLSCEQNLNHDAMYWYRQDPGQGLRLIYYSQIVNDFQKGDIAEGYSVSREKKESFPLTVTSAQKNPTAFYLCASSIGGQAHNEQFFGPGTRLTVL.

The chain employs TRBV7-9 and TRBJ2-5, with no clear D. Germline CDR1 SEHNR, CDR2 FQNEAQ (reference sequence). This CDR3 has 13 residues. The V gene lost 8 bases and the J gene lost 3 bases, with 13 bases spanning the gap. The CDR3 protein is CASRPDLKETQYF. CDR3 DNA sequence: TGTGCCAGCCGACCAGATCTCAAAGAGACCCAGTACTTC. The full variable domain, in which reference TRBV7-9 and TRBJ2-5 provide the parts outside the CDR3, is DTGVSQNPRHKITKRGQNVTFRCDPISEHNRLYWYRQTLGQGPEFLTYFQNEAQLEKSRLLSDRFSAERPKGSFSTLEIQRTEQGDSAMYLCASRPDLKETQYFGPGTRLLVL.

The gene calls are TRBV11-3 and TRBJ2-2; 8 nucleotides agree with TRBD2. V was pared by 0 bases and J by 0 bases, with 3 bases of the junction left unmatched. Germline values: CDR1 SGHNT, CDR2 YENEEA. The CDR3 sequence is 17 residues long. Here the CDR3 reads CASSLDEAGANTGELFF. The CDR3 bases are TGTGCCAGCAGCTTAGACGAAGCGGGGGCGAACACCGGGGAGCTGTTTTTT.

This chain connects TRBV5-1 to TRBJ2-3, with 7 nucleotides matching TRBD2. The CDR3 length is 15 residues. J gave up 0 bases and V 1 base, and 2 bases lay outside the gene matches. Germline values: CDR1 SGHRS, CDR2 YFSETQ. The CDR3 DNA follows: TGCGCCAGCAGCTTGCTAGCGGCTAGCACAGATACGCAGTATTTT. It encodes CASSLLAASTDTQYF.

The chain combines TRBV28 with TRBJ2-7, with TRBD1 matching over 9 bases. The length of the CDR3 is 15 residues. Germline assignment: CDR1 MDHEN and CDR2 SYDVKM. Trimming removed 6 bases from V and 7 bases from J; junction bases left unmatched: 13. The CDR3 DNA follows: TGTGCCAGCAGCCCGACAGGGGGAATTCCCTGGGAGCAGTACTTC. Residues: CASSPTGGIPWEQYF.

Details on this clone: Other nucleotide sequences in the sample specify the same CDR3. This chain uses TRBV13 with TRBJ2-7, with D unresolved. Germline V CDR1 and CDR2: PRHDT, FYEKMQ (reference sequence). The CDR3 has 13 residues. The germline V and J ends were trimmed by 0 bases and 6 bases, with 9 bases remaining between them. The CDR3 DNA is TGTGCCAGCAGCTTAGGCTCGGGCGGCGAGCAGTACTTC. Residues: CASSLGSGGEQYF.

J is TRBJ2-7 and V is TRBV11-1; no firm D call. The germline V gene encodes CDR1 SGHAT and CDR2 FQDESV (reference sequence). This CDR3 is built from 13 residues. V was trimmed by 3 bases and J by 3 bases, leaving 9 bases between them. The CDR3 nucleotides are TGTGCCAGCAGCTTGCATAATAGCTACGAGCAGTACTTC. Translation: CASSLHNSYEQYF.

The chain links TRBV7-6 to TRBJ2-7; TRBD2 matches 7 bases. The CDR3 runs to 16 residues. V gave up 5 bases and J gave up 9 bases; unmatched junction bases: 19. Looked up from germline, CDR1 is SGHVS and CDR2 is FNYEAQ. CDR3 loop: CASSPKSQGGLWAQYF. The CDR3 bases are TGTGCCAGCAGCCCGAAAAGCCAGGGAGGGCTTTGGGCGCAGTACTTC.

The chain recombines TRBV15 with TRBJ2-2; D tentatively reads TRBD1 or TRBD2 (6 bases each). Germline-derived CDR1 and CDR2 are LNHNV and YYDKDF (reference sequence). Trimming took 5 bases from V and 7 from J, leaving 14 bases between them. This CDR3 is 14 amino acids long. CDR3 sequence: CATSRERGIGELFF. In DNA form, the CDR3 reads TGTGCCACCAGCCGGGAGAGGGGGATCGGGGAGCTGTTTTTT.

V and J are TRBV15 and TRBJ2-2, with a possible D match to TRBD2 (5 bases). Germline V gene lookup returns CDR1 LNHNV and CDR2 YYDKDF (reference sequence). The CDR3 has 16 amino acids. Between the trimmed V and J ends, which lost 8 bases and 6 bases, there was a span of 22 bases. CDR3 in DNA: TGTGCCACCGGAGGTCCGGGTGGCCCGAGCTCCGGGGAGCTGTTTTTT. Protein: CATGGPGGPSSGELFF.

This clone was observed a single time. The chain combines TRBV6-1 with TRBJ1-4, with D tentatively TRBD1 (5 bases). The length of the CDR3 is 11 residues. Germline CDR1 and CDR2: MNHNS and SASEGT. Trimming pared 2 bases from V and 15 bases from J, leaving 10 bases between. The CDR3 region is CASSESVRVFF. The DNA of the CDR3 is TGTGCCAGCAGTGAAAGCGTCAGGGTGTTTTTT.

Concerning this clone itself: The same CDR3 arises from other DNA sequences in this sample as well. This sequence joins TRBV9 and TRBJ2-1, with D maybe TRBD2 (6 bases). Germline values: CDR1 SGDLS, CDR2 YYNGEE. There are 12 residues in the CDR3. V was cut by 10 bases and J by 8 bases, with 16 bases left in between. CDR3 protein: CASGRAGDEQFF. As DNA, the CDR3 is TGTGCCTCGGGTCGAGCGGGCGATGAGCAGTTCTTC.

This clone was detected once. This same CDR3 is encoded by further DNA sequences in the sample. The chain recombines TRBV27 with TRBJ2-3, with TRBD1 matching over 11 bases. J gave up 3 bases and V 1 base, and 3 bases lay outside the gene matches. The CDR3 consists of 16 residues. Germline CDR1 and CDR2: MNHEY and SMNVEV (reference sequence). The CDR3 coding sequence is TGTGCCAGCAGTTTATTGGGGACAGGGGGGACAGATACGCAGTATTTT. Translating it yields CASSLLGTGGTDTQYF.

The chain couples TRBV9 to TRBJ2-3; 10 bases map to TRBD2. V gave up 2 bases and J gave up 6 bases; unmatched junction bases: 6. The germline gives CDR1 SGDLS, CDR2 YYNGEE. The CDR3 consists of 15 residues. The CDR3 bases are TGTGCCAGCAGCGTGTATAGCGGGGGGATTGATACGCAGTATTTT. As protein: CASSVYSGGIDTQYF.

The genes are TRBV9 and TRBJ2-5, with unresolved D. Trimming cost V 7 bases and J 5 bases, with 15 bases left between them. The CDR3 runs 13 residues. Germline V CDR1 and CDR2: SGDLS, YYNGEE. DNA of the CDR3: TGTGCCAGCCCGCGTGGACGTGCGGAGACCCAGTACTTC. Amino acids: CASPRGRAETQYF.

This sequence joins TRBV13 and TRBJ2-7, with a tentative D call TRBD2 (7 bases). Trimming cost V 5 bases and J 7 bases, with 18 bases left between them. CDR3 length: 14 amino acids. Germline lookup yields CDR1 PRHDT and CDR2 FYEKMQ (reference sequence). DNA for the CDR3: TGTGCCAGCAGCCCGCCGGGGGGCCCCTCTGAGCAGTACTTC. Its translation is CASSPPGGPSEQYF.

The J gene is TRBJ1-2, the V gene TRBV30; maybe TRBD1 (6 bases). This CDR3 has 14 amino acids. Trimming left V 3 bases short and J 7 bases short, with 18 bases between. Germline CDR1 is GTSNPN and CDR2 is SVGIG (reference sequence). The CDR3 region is CAWRIQQGYCGYTF. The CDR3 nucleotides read TGTGCCTGGAGGATACAACAGGGATACTGTGGCTACACCTTC.

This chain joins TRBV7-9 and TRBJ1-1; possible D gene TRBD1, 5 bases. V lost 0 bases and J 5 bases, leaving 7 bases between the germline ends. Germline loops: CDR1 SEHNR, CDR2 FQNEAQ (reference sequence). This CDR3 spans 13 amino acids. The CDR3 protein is CASSLAGETEAFF. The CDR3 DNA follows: TGTGCCAGCAGCTTAGCGGGGGAAACTGAAGCTTTCTTT.